These 5 T cell receptor beta chains came from one sample sequenced in a study of cytomegalovirus exposure and HLA in healthy donors. Both 60 Vbeta primers and 13 Jbeta primers went into the PCR. Repertoires were generated with immunoSEQ multiplex PCR, while TCRdb's copy carries only in-frame clones and drops some. The top ten hold around 1.3% of the sample, which has about 180,000 clones, around four fifths seen once. The sequencing sample was made of PBMCs. The receptor source for this set is a boy younger than 10 in good health and CMV-seronegative.

A few counts support this clone. The V and J genes are TRBV6-1 and TRBJ2-7; 11 bases line up with TRBD1. Germline V gives CDR1 MNHNS, CDR2 SASEGT. The CDR3 is 15 amino acids. Unmatched junction bases numbered 6, after V lost 5 bases and J lost 3 bases. The CDR3 here is CASSRAGQGDYEQYF. The CDR3 DNA is TGTGCCAGCAGTAGGGCGGGACAGGGGGACTACGAGCAGTACTTC.

The rearrangement joins TRBV5-6 to TRBJ2-7, with D possibly matching TRBD2 (6 bases). This CDR3 spans 14 amino acids. Germline V gene lookup returns CDR1 SGHDT and CDR2 YYEEEE. V gave up 3 bases and J gave up 5 bases, with 15 bases separating them. For the CDR3, the DNA is TGTGCCAGCAGCTGGTCCGGGAGCTTTCACGAGCAGTACTTC. The encoded protein is CASSWSGSFHEQYF.

This chain joins TRBV2 and TRBJ1-2; 7 bases are shared with TRBD1. Germline V gene sequence: CDR1 SNHLY, CDR2 FYNNEI. The J segment lost 6 bases and the V segment lost 4 bases, leaving 8 bases of the junction unmatched. This CDR3 spans 14 amino acids. The CDR3 is CASSGVRGVDGYTF. CDR3 DNA sequence: TGTGCCAGCAGTGGGGTCAGGGGGGTAGATGGCTACACCTTC.

The rearrangement joins TRBV18 to TRBJ2-1; 7 bases match TRBD2. CDR3 length: 16 residues. V was pared by 7 bases and J by 7 bases, with 16 bases of the junction left unmatched. Germline V gene lookup returns CDR1 KGHSH and CDR2 LQKENI. The CDR3 reads CASFRTSDGYPNEQFF. The CDR3 bases are TGTGCCAGCTTCCGCACTAGCGACGGGTACCCGAATGAGCAGTTCTTC.

Points on this clone: At one boundary the junction diverges from the germline segment, which might be a read error. The chain carries TRBV19 and TRBJ2-1; D perhaps matches TRBD1 (6 bases). This CDR3 region has 15 residues. The germline V gene encodes CDR1 LNHDA and CDR2 SQIVND (reference sequence). CDR3 in DNA: TGTGCCAGTAAAGACAGGCCTAGCTCCTGCAATGAGCAGTTCTTC. Translated: CASKDRPSSCNEQFF.